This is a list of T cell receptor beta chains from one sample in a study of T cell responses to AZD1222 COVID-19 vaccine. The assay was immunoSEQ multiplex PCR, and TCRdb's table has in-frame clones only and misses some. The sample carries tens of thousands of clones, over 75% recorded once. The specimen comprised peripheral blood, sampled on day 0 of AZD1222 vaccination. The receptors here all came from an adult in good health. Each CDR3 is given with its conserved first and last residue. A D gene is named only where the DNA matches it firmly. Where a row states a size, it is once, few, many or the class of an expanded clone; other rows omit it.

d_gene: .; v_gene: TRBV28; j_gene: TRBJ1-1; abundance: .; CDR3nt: TGTGCCAGCAGTTTTGCAGGGCTCGGCACTGAAGCTTTCTTT; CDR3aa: CASSFAGLGTEAFF
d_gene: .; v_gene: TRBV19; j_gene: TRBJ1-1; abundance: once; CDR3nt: TGTGCCAGTAGTTTCATAAACACTGAAGCTTTCTTT; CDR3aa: CASSFINTEAFF
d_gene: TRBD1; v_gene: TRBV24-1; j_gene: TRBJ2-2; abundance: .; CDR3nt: TGTGCCACCAGTGACGCGTTCCCGGGACAGGTTAACACCGGGGAGCTGTTTTTT; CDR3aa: CATSDAFPGQVNTGELFF
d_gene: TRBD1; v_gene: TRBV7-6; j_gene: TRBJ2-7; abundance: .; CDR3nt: TGTGCCAGCAGCTTAGCCGGGACAGGCCCTTACGAGCAGTACTTC; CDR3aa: CASSLAGTGPYEQYF
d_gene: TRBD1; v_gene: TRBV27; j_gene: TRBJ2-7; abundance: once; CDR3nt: TGTGCCAGCAGTACCCTTACCACAGGGGGACACAGTGAGCAGTACTTC; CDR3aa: CASSTLTTGGHSEQYF
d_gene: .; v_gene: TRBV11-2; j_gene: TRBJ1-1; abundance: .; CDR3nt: TGTGCCAGCAGCCGACAACACGCCCGGTATGAAGCTTTCTTT; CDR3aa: CASSRQHARYEAFF
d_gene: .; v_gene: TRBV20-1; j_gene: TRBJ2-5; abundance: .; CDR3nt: TGCAGTGCTAAGGGGGGGGAGACCCAGTACTTC; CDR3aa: CSAKGGETQYF
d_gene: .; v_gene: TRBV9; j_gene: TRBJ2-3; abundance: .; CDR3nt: TGTGCCAGCAGCGTAGACGCAGATACGCAGTATTTT; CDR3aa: CASSVDADTQYF
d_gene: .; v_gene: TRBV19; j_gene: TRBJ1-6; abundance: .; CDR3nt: TGTGCCAGTAAGGGGATATCCTATAATTCACCCCTCCACTTT; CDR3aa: CASKGISYNSPLHF
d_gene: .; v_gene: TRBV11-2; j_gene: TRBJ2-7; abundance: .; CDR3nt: TGTGCCAGCACCTCCACTCCCCCCTACGAGCAGTACTTC; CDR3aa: CASTSTPPYEQYF
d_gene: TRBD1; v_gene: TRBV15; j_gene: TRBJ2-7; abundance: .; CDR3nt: TGTGCCACCAGCAGAACAAATCCGGGACAGGGGTCCTACGAGCAGTACTTC; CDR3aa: CATSRTNPGQGSYEQYF
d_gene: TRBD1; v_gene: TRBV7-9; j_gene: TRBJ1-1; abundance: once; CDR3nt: TGTGCCAGCAGCCCAAGAGACAGGGGGGCGAACACTGAAGCTTTCTTT; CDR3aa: CASSPRDRGANTEAFF
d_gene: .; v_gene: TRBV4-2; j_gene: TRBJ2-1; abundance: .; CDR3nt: TGTGCCAGCAGCCAAGATCCGAGTACGGACTCGCAGCAGTTCTTC; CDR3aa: CASSQDPSTDSQQFF
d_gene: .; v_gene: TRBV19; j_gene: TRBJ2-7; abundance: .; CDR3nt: TGTGCCAGCGGACGGGGCGACTACGAGCAGTACTTC; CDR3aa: CASGRGDYEQYF
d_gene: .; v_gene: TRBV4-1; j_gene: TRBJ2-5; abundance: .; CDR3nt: TGCGCCAGCAGCCAAGTTGGTAGCGACCAAGAGACCCAGTACTTC; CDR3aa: CASSQVGSDQETQYF
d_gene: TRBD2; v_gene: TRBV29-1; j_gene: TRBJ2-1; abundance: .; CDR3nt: TGCAGCTCCAGCGGGAGCTCCTACAATGAGCAGTTCTTC; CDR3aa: CSSSGSSYNEQFF
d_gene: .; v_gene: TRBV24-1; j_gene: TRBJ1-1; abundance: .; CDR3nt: TGTGCCACCAGTGATCTAATGAACACTGAAGCTTTCTTT; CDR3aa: CATSDLMNTEAFF
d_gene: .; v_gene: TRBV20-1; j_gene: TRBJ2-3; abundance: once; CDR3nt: TGCAGTGCTAGTTGGTCAGATACGCAGTATTTT; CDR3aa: CSASWSDTQYF
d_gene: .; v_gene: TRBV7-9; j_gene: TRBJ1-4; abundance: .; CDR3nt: TGTGCCAGCAGCTTAGTGTTGCAGGGCCTTAATGAAAAACTGTTTTTT; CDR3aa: CASSLVLQGLNEKLFF
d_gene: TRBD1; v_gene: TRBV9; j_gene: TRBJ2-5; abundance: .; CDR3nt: TGTGCCAGCAGCGTAGCGGGGACAGTACAAGAGACCCAGTACTTC; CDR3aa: CASSVAGTVQETQYF
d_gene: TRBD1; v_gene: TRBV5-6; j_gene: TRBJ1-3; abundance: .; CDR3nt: TGTGCCAGCAGCTTGGAACAGGGGCCAAACACCATATATTTT; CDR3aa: CASSLEQGPNTIYF
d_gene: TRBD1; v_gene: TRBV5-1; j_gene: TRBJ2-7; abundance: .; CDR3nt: TGCGCCAGCAGCCTCGGGACAGACGAGCAGTACTTC; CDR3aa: CASSLGTDEQYF
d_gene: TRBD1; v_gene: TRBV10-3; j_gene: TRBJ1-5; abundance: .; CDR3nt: TGTGCCATCAGACGGGACAGGGAAGGAAGTCAGCCCCAGCATTTT; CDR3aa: CAIRRDREGSQPQHF
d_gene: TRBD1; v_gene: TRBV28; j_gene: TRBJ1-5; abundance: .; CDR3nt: TGTGCCAGCAGTTCCCACAGGGGAGTGGGCAATCAGCCCCAGCATTTT; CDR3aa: CASSSHRGVGNQPQHF
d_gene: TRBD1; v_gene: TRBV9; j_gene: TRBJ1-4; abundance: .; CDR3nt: TGTGCCAGCAGCGTACGGACAGGGGCGGGTGAAAAACTGTTTTTT; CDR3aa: CASSVRTGAGEKLFF
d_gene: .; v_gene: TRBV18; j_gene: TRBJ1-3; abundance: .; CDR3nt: TGTGCCAGCTCACAAGGCGGGGGAAACACCATATATTTT; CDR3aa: CASSQGGGNTIYF
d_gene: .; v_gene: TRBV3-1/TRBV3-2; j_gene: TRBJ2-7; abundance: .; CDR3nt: TGTGCCAGCAGCCAAGCAACCCTATACGAGCAGTACTTC; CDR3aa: CASSQATLYEQYF
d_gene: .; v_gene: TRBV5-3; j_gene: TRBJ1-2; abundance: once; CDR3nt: TGTGCCAGAAGCTCCCTAGGACAGTTCTTTTTTAACTATGGCTACACCTTC; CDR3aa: CARSSLGQFFFNYGYTF
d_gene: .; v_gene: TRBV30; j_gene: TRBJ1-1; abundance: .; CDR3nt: TGTGCCTGGAGTATTACAGGGTCCACTGAAGCTTTCTTT; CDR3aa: CAWSITGSTEAFF
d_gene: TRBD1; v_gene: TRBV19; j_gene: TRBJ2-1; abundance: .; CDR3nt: TGTGCCAGTAGTATCTGGCGGACAGGGGAGGGGAATGAGCAGTTCTTC; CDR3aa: CASSIWRTGEGNEQFF
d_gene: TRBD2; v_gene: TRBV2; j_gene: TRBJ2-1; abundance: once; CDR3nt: TGTGCCAGCGGGACTAGCGGGAGCAATGAGCAGTTCTTC; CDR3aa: CASGTSGSNEQFF
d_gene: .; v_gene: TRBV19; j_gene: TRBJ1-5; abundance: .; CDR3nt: TGTGCCAGTCGAAGTAGGCAGGGCAATCAGCCCCAGCATTTT; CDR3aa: CASRSRQGNQPQHF
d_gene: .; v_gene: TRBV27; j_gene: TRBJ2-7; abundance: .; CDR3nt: TGTGCCAGCAGGCGCTACGAGCAGTACTTC; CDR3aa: CASRRYEQYF
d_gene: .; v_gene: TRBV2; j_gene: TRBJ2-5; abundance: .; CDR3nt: TGTGCCAGCAAGGCGGGAGAGACCCAGTACTTC; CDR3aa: CASKAGETQYF
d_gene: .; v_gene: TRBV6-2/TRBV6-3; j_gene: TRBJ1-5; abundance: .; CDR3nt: TGTGCCAGCAGTTACTCCACTGGGGCCCAAGCAAATCAGCCCCAGCATTTT; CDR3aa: CASSYSTGAQANQPQHF
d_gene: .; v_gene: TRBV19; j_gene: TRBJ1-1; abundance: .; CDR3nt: TGTGCCAGTAGTATAGACCAATGGACAGTCAACGGGCGGACTGAAGCTTTCTTT; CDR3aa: CASSIDQWTVNGRTEAFF
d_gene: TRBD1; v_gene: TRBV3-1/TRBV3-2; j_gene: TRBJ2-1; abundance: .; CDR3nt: TGTGCCAGCAGCCTGGGACAGTCCCTTTCTAGTGAGCAGTTCTTC; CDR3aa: CASSLGQSLSSEQFF
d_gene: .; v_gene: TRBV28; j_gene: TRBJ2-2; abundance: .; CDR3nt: TGTGCCAGCAGTTTACAGGGTAACACCGGGGAGCTGTTTTTT; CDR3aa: CASSLQGNTGELFF